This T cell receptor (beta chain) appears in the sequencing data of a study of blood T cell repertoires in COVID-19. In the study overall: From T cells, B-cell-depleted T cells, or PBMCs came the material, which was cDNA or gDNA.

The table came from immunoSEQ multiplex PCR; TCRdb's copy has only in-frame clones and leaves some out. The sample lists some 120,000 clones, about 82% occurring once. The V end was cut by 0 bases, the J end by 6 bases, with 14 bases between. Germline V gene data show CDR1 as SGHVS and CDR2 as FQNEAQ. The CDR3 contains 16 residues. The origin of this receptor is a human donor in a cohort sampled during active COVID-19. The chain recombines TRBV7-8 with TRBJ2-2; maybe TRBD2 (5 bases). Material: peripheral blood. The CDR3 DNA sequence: TGTGCCAGCAGCTTAGCGCGGGTCACCTCCCCCGGGGAGCTGTTTTTT. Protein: CASSLARVTSPGELFF.